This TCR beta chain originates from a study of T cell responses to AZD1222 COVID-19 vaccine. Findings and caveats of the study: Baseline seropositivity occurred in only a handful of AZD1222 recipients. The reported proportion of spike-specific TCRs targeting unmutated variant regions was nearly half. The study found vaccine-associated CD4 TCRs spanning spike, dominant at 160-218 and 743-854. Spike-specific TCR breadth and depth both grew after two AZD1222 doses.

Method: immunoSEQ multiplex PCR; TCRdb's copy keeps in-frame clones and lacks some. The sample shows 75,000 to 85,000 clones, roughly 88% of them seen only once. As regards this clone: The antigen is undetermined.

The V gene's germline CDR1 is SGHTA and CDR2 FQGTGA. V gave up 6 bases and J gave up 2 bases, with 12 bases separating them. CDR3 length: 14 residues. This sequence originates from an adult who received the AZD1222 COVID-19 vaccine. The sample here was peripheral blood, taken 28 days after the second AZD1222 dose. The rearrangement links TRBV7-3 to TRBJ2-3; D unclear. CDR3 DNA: TGTGCCAGCAGTGCCGGGCCTCCCACAGATACGCAGTATTTT. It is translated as CASSAGPPTDTQYF.